The rows below give T cell receptor beta chains drawn from one sample of a study of tissue T cells after allogeneic stem cell transplantation. Profiling relied on immunoSEQ multiplex PCR, and the TCRdb table lists in-frame clones only, not all of them. This table holds about 580 clones, approximately 87% found once. Source: duodenal tissue, taken at autopsy. These TCRs come from a male patient between 40 and 69 years old with steroid-refractory graft-versus-host disease after an allogeneic stem cell transplant. A subset of T cells may come from the graft donor. Each CDR3 is given with its conserved first and last residue. D genes are given only for firm matches.

TRBJ1-1,TRBV12-3/TRBV12-4,.,CASKIGGAPRAFF,TGTGCCAGCAAAATTGGGGGGGCACCGCGGGCTTTCTTT
TRBJ2-5,TRBV30,TRBD1,CAFEDRGDQETQYF,TGTGCCTTTGAGGACAGGGGGGACCAAGAGACCCAGTACTTC
TRBJ2-5,TRBV7-2,.,CASSSEETQYF,TGTGCCAGCAGCTCCGAGGAGACCCAGTACTTC
TRBJ2-1,TRBV7-3,TRBD2,CASSVTSGPYNEQFF,TGTGCCAGCAGCGTGACTAGCGGGCCATACAATGAGCAGTTCTTC
TRBJ1-6,TRBV18,.,CASAGGSDSPLHF,TGTGCCAGCGCGGGGGGATCTGATTCACCCCTCCACTTT
TRBJ2-3,TRBV4-2,TRBD2,CASSQDPSGGQSTDTQYF,TGTGCCAGCAGCCAAGATCCTAGCGGGGGGCAAAGCACAGATACGCAGTATTTT
TRBJ1-1,TRBV7-9,.,CASSLDFLSGNTEAFF,TGTGCCAGCAGCTTAGACTTTCTGAGCGGTAACACTGAGGCTTTCTTT
TRBJ1-2,TRBV3-1/TRBV3-2,.,CASSPGSYGYTF,TGTGCCAGCAGCCCCGGATCTTATGGCTACACCTTC
TRBJ1-2,TRBV28,TRBD1,CASSSSWTGEGYTF,TGTGCCAGCAGTTCATCTTGGACAGGGGAGGGCTACACCTTC